Each of the 14 T cell receptor beta chains below was sequenced from the same sample in a study of cytomegalovirus exposure and HLA in healthy donors. Use of 60 Vbeta and 13 Jbeta primers characterized the PCR. Clones were read by immunoSEQ multiplex PCR, and TCRdb kept only the in-frame ones, dropping some. The data show 130,000 or so clones, around 74% seen once. The source material was PBMCs. The receptors here all came from a man younger than 30 in good health and CMV-seropositive.

The J gene is TRBJ1-1, the V gene TRBV10-3, with 7 bases matching TRBD1. CDR1 is ENHRY and CDR2 is SYGVKD in the germline V gene. V was clipped by 6 bases and J by 1 base; unmatched bases: 5. The CDR3 loop spans 14 amino acids. The CDR3 loop reads CAIRLQGRNTEAFF. In DNA form, the CDR3 reads TGTGCCATCAGGTTACAGGGGCGGAACACTGAAGCTTTCTTT.

This clone was observed a handful of times. This chain connects TRBV5-1 to TRBJ1-2; D is perhaps TRBD1 (5 bases). The germline V and J ends were trimmed by 4 bases and 4 bases, with 11 bases remaining between them. The germline gives CDR1 SGHRS, CDR2 YFSETQ. The CDR3 totals 13 residues. The CDR3 bases are TGCGCCAGCAGCCGAGACAGTTTCTATGGCTACACCTTC. Translating it yields CASSRDSFYGYTF.

The CDR3 spells CASSYSSGAEYNEQFF. The CDR3 DNA sequence: TGTGCCAGCAGTTACTCCTCAGGGGCGGAATACAATGAGCAGTTCTTC. The V gene is TRBV6-5, the J gene TRBJ2-1; tentative D call: TRBD1 (6 bases). Germline loops: CDR1 MNHEY, CDR2 SVGAGI. CDR3 size: 16 residues. V was cut by 0 bases and J by 4 bases, with 13 bases left in between.

This chain uses TRBV4-1 with TRBJ2-5; TRBD1 is a possible D gene (6 bases). The CDR3 totals 13 residues. Trimming took 0 bases from V and 10 from J, leaving 12 bases between them. Germline values: CDR1 MGHRA, CDR2 YSYEKL. CDR3 loop: CASSQDRQGNQYF. The CDR3 bases are TGCGCCAGCAGCCAAGATCGCCAGGGGAACCAGTACTTC.

The chain combines TRBV5-4 with TRBJ2-7; 9 bases are a match to TRBD2. Germline V CDR1 and CDR2: SGHNT, YYREEE (reference sequence). The V and J ends lost 7 bases and 3 bases, in that order; junction bases with no gene match: 8. The CDR3 is made up of 14 amino acids. CDR3 nucleotide sequence: TGTGCCAGCTCCTCTAGCGGGACAATCTACGAGCAGTACTTC. Translation gives CASSSSGTIYEQYF.

J is TRBJ2-3 and V is TRBV2; D is unclear. This CDR3 spans 12 amino acids. The germline V gene has CDR1 SNHLY and CDR2 FYNNEI. Trimming pared 5 bases from V and 0 bases from J, leaving 3 bases between. The CDR3 DNA sequence: TGTGCCAGCAGTCTAAGCACAGATACGCAGTATTTT. Translating gives CASSLSTDTQYF.

This chain uses TRBV9 with TRBJ2-1, with 9 nucleotides matching TRBD2. V trimming: 4 bases; J trimming: 6 bases; junction bases outside the gene matches: 11. There are 16 residues in the CDR3. Germline loops: CDR1 SGDLS, CDR2 YYNGEE. The DNA of the CDR3 is TGTGCCAGCAGCACACTGGGCGGGGGGGTTCCCAATGAGCAGTTCTTC. It specifies CASSTLGGGVPNEQFF.

The genes are TRBV6-5 and TRBJ2-7; D uncertain. Trimming left V 0 bases short and J 3 bases short, with 6 bases between. This CDR3 region has 13 residues. The germline CDR1 and CDR2 sequences are MNHEY and SVGAGI. Here the CDR3 DNA reads TGTGCCAGCAGTTACTCGGGCAACTACGAGCAGTACTTC. Residues: CASSYSGNYEQYF.

V gene TRBV6-6 combines with J gene TRBJ2-1, with D uncertain. The CDR3 length is 13 residues. Germline loops: CDR1 MNHNY, CDR2 SVGAGI (reference sequence). Trimming removed 8 bases at V and 3 bases at J, with 11 bases between. The CDR3 nucleotides are TGTGCCAGCGCCCCAGAAATCTACAATGAGCAGTTCTTC. This encodes CASAPEIYNEQFF.

The chain links TRBV5-6 to TRBJ2-4; the D call may be TRBD1 or TRBD2 (5 bases each). The CDR3 is made up of 15 amino acids. V was pared by 4 bases and J by 9 bases, with 20 bases between. Looked up from germline, CDR1 is SGHDT and CDR2 is YYEEEE. CDR3 in amino acids: CASSLGVGQGAIQYF. CDR3 DNA sequence: TGTGCCAGCAGCCTGGGGGTGGGTCAGGGCGCCATTCAGTACTTC. The complete variable domain, with remaining parts taken from reference TRBV5-6 and TRBJ2-4, reads DAGVTQSPTHLIKTRGQQVTLRCSPKSGHDTVSWYQQALGQGPQFIFQYYEEEERQRGNFPDRFSGHQFPNYSSELNVNALLLGDSALYLCASSLGVGQGAIQYFGAGTRLSVL.

The chain has TRBV4-3 and TRBJ1-5; 7 nucleotides match TRBD1. The CDR3 loop spans 15 amino acids. Germline V gene lookup returns CDR1 LGHNA and CDR2 YSLEER. Unmatched junction bases numbered 6, after V lost 4 bases and J lost 3 bases. This chain's CDR3 is CASSRLTGANQPQHF. Here the CDR3 DNA reads TGCGCCAGCAGCCGTCTTACAGGGGCCAATCAGCCCCAGCATTTT.

The CDR3 is CASSPRTRVLPQGSEKLFF. CDR3 in DNA: TGTGCCAGCTCACCGAGGACCAGGGTCTTGCCCCAGGGGAGTGAAAAACTGTTTTTT. The chain recombines TRBV18 with TRBJ1-4; possibly TRBD1 for D (6 bases). V lost 3 bases to trimming and J lost 7 bases, with 27 bases between them. The CDR3 contains 19 residues. The germline CDR1 and CDR2 sequences are KGHSH and LQKENI.

The rearrangement uses TRBV7-3 and TRBJ2-2, with 10 bases that match TRBD2. Germline trimming cut 1 base from V and 1 base from J; bases unmatched to any gene: 0. In germline, CDR1 is SGHTA, CDR2 FQGTGA. The CDR3 loop spans 16 amino acids. CDR3 sequence (DNA): TGTGCCAGCAGCTTAATAGCGGGAGGGAACACCGGGGAGCTGTTTTTT. As protein: CASSLIAGGNTGELFF.

The CDR3 here is CASSWRGSETQYF. Here the CDR3 DNA reads TGTGCCAGCAGCTGGAGGGGTTCGGAGACCCAGTACTTC. The V and J genes are TRBV11-3 and TRBJ2-5, with D maybe TRBD2 (6 bases). The V end was cut by 4 bases, the J end by 5 bases, with 11 bases between. This CDR3 contains 13 residues. Per the germline V gene, CDR1 is SGHNT and CDR2 is YENEEA.